This entry concerns a single T cell receptor (beta chain). The target of this receptor is not known. There are no base qualities to consult, and no much larger clone falls within one base. These data come from a study of cytomegalovirus exposure and HLA in healthy donors listed by TCRdb under 2017. In terms of the full investigation: An earlier analysis of several hundred of the donors reported 250 to 350 Gb of sequence data and roughly 120 million unique TCR beta sequences obtained from around 180 million T cells. Roughly 290 gigabases of sequencing data and roughly 80 million unique TCR sequences made up an early release that covered approximately 650 HLA-typed donors. Among the roughly 400 genotyped donors, approximately 76% belonged to the genetic ancestry cluster associated with self-reported Caucasian donors. The study aimed to test whether cataloging public T cell receptors could reveal signatures of past pathogen exposure. The study profiled the T cell repertoires of hundreds of subjects by immunosequencing and related them to cytomegalovirus serostatus. Besides the first cohort of around 700 subjects, a separate validation cohort made up of 120 different subjects was used. The study combined high-throughput TCR immunosequencing, statistical association of individual TCRs with disease status, and machine learning to predict cytomegalovirus infection status. In a later analysis, previously published TCR beta repertoires from several hundred donors were re-analyzed and high-resolution HLA genotyping was added so that TCR occurrence patterns could be studied. In the later analysis, no new phenotypic data were used to find candidate immune exposures; instead, reliance was placed on TCR beta sequences and their occurrence across donors. An earlier analysis of more than 450 of the donors used high-throughput TCR beta sequencing to judge whether each TCR beta V gene segment behaved as functional or pseudogenic. Donor age, sex, ethnicity and CMV serostatus were compiled alongside the repertoire data. Genome-wide SNP genotypes for about 60% of the roughly 700 donors were used in a later genetic analysis, which treated that subset as a discovery cohort. All discovery cohort repertoires had been generated on a single sequencing platform. Both class I and class II loci were covered by HLA typing, at four-digit resolution. Typing coverage varied by locus: roughly 620-640 donors for A, B, C, DRB1 and DQB1; roughly 510 for DQA1; approximately 570 for DPA1; 400 to 480 for DPB1. A handful of DR-DQ haplotypes were handled as single units for association and clustering because linkage in the cohort was strong. Across under 500 genotyped donors of the cohort, an average of roughly 230,000 unique TCR beta nucleotide sequences per donor were sequenced, and 15% to 20% of those sequences were non-productive.

The cohort comprised fewer than 700 healthy bone marrow donors. At the time of sampling, all cohort members were nominally healthy, though unrecorded immune exposures were likely present. The donor was CMV seronegative and belonged to the group of several hundred seronegative cohort members. A peripheral blood sample was collected from each donor, and TCR beta sequencing was performed on peripheral blood mononuclear cells. Genomic DNA was extracted from the blood cell samples with the Qiagen DNeasy Blood Extraction Kit. Study-wide findings and limitations: According to the authors, the approach could potentially be generalized to other disease states and immunological phenotypes. In a later genetic analysis, fewer N-insertions in productive TCRs were reported among donors in an Asian-associated ancestry cluster than the roughly 640-donor mean. A later analysis found that most CMV-associated TCR beta chains appeared HLA-restricted, with HLA associations seemingly driven largely by CMV exposure. A cluster of highly shared sequence variants was judged likely to represent a technical artifact of the sequencing pipeline. According to a later analysis, parvovirus B19, influenza, CMV and Epstein-Barr virus appeared linked to several top co-occurrence clusters. Linkage disequilibrium might explain the correlated functional status among segregating V segments, but an unknown experimental factor could not be excluded. Because some donors lacked HLA typing at each locus, the association tests relied only on the typed subset. In a later genetic analysis, a missense DCLRE1C variant was associated with V-gene and J-gene trimming of TCR beta chains, and the association was replicated in an independent cohort. A later analysis found that HLA-associated TCR beta chains were more clonally expanded and had lower generation probabilities than equally common non-associated chains. The classifier was reported to diagnose cytomegalovirus status with high specificity and sensitivity in both the original cohort and the validation cohort. Most TCR sequences were seen in very few donors, while some public TCRs were found in many individuals. When HLA alleles, especially DR and DQ, strongly co-occurred, attributing TCR associations to individual alleles was difficult. In vitro tests confirmed that a few of the cytomegalovirus-associated TCR beta chains recognize cytomegalovirus antigens. According to a later analysis, TCR association rates differed among HLA loci, with DRB1 alleles showing the most associated TCRs and HLA-C alleles showing the fewest. The earlier analysis of some 560 of the donors excluded about 16 rarely observed V segments, including chromosome 9 orphons, because counts were too low. Sequencing depth was assumed to be roughly uniform across donors in the presence/absence analyses, though that assumption may not hold. A later analysis associated 16,951 TCR beta sequences with specific HLA alleles at a false discovery rate of 0.05. In the study, 150 to 200 TCR beta chains were listed as associated with cytomegalovirus. This cohort had only TCR beta chains sequenced, and the lack of alpha or paired-chain data limited which features could be detected. A further reported finding was that TCR beta sequences accurately predicted the HLA-A and HLA-B alleles for most subjects in the first cohort. An earlier analysis of around 500 of the donors showed that most TCR beta V segments appeared in productive rearrangements either about 87% or about 30% of the time, which broadly matched IMGT annotations. Immune exposure information for the cohort was limited to CMV serostatus.

The library was obtained by the immunoSEQ multiplex PCR assay. For the multiplex PCR, a mixture combining 60 forward primers for TCR Vbeta segments and 13 reverse primers for TCR Jbeta segments was used. The CDR3 region of rearranged TCR beta genes was amplified from genomic DNA by a multiplex PCR assay. The amplified TCR beta libraries were sequenced on the Illumina HiSeq System as 87-base-pair reads. The source study handled its data this way. A later analysis tallied 75 million to 95 million unique TCR beta chains across the approximately 670 repertoires, and approximately 12 million of those chains were shared by two or more donors. Raw reads were error-corrected and collapsed into unique sequences with a nearest-neighbor algorithm that merged closely related sequences to remove PCR and sequencing errors. To assign V, D and J gene segments, CDR3 sequences were aligned to IMGT reference sequences. Each retained sequence needed at least a six-nucleotide match to both a V gene segment and a J gene segment. Rearrangements were called productive when the CDR3 lacked stop codons and stayed in frame with V and J; all others were non-productive. Following IMGT convention, CDR3 was defined as the stretch from the second conserved V-encoded cysteine up to the conserved J-encoded phenylalanine. The earlier analysis of about 590 of the donors excluded sequences that lacked an unambiguous match to a single V gene segment. An earlier analysis of roughly 590 of the donors called V segments functional above 56.7% productive rearrangements and segregating when the between-donor standard deviation exceeded 5%. A statistical classification framework was built to diagnose cytomegalovirus status from the catalog of TCR beta chain sequences. In a later analysis, V and J genes were assigned by comparing TCR nucleotide sequences against IMGT/GENE-DB human TR gene sequences. The TCRdist pipeline was used in a later analysis to assign CDR3 sequences and most-parsimonious VDJ recombination scenarios. In a later analysis, every TCR beta chain was defined by the combination of its CDR3 amino acid sequence and its V-gene family, and reads without a unique V-gene family were dropped. In a later analysis, around 600 highly shared, low-generation-probability nucleotide sequences were removed to address suspected cross-contamination and a sequencing artifact. In a later analysis, a clonal expansion index for each public chain was calculated from normalized within-repertoire ranks of inferred template counts. Generation probabilities in a later analysis came from a VDJ recombination model fitted to out-of-frame rearrangements, and those results were checked against IGoR. In a later analysis, TCR-TCR, TCR-HLA and TCR-CMV co-occurrence was scored with hypergeometric tests, and a repertoire-size bias correction was applied to TCR pairs. False discovery rates were estimated in a later analysis by permuting HLA or CMV assignments 20 times. In a later analysis, co-occurring TCRs were grouped with DBSCAN, and TCRdist sequence similarity was added when clustering was performed within HLA-allele-positive subsets. Repertoires with fewer than 30,000 or more than 120,000 public chains, plus five repertoires with anomalous nucleotide sharing, were excluded from co-occurrence clustering. The source is immuneACCESS, and TCRdb retained only in-frame sequences with V and J called. Part of the clones is not carried over; for the studies checked, unresolved V genes explain less than half of this, and the remainder is unexplained. V and J calls and clone size are as listed in that table; D and trimming were resolved from the DNA. The sample table holds under 110,000 clones, of which 75% to 90% were seen once. The ten largest make up about 3.7% of the sample.

The sequenced sample consisted of PBMCs. The receptor's source is a man younger than 40 in good health and CMV-seronegative.

The CDR3 region has the sequence CASSLTGSREPQHF. The sequenced DNA: TGTGCCAGCAGTTTAACAGGGTCGAGAGAACCCCAGCATTTT. The rearrangement joined TRBV28 to TRBJ1-5, with TRBD1 perhaps the D gene, on 6 matching bases. The CDR3 measures 14 amino acids from cysteine to phenylalanine. Kept here is only the CDR3 DNA, which spans 42 bases and is read in frame from base 1. From a lookup of the germline V gene, CDR1 and CDR2 are MDHEN and SYDVKM. V drops 2 bases and J drops 10 bases, leaving 15 bases in between.